This T cell receptor (beta chain) comes out of a study of T-cell memory formation after mild COVID-19. Findings and limits, study-wide: Of the contracting clones, CD4+ ones lay mainly in CM and EM, and CD8+ ones in EMRA.

The CDR3 covers 12 residues. Germline V gives CDR1 SGHRS, CDR2 YFSETQ. Trimming removed 3 bases at V and 8 bases at J, with 9 bases between. About this clonotype itself: The target antigen is unknown.

Constant-segment-primed 5'RACE gave TCR alpha and TCR beta cDNA libraries with sample barcodes and UMIs. TCRdb analysed the 5' RACE reads with MiXCR anew, one entry per CDR3 protein. In the table there are 380,000 or so distinct CDR3 sequences, approximately 15% of which are singletons. The chain recombines TRBV5-1 with TRBJ1-5; D unresolved. The clonotype comes from a young man who had mild COVID-19 (a few samples of this study predate the infection). Cell type and time point are not known. Source material: PBMCs or a T cell subset sorted from them (not recorded which). CDR3 nucleotides: TGCGCCAGCAGCTCCCCGGTGGAGCCCCAGCATTTT. Translated, it gives CASSSPVEPQHF.